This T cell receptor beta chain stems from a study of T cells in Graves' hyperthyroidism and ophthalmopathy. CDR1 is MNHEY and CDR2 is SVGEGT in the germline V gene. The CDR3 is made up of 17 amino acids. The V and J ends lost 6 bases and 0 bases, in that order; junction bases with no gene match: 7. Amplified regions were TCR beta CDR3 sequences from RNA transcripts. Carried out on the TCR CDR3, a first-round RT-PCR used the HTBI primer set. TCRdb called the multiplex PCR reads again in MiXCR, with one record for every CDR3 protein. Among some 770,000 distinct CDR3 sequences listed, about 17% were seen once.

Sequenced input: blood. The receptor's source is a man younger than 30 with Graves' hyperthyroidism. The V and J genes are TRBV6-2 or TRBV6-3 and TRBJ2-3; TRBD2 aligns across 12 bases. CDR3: CASSPTSGRPSTDTQYF. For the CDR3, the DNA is TGTGCCAGCAGCCCGACTAGCGGGAGACCCAGCACAGATACGCAGTATTTT.